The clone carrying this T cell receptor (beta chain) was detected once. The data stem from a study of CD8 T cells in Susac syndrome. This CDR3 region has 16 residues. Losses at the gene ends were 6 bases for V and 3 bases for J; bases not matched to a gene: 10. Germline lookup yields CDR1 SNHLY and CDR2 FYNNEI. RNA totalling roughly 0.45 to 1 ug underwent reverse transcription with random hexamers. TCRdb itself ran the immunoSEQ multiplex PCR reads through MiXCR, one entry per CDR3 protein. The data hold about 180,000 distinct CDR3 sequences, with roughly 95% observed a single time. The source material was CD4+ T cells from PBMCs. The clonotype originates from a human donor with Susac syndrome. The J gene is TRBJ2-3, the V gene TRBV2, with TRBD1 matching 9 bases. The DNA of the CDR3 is TGTGCCAGCAGCCCGCGGACAGGGGCATTTACAGATACGCAGTATTTT. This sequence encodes CASSPRTGAFTDTQYF.